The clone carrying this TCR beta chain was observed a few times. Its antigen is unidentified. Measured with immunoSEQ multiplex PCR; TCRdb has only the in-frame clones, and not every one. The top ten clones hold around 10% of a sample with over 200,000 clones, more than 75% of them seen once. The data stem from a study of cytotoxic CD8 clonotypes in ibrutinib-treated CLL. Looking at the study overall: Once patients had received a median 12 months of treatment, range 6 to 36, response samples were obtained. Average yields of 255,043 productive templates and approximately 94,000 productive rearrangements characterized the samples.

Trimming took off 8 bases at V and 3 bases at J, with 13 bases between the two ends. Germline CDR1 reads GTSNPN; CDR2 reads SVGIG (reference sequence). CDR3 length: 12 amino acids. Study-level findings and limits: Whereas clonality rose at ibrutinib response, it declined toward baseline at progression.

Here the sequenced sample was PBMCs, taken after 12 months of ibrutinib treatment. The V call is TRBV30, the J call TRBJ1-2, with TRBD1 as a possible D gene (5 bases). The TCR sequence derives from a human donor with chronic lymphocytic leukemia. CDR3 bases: TGTGCCGCGAATCAAGGGGACTATGGCTACACCTTC. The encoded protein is CAANQGDYGYTF.